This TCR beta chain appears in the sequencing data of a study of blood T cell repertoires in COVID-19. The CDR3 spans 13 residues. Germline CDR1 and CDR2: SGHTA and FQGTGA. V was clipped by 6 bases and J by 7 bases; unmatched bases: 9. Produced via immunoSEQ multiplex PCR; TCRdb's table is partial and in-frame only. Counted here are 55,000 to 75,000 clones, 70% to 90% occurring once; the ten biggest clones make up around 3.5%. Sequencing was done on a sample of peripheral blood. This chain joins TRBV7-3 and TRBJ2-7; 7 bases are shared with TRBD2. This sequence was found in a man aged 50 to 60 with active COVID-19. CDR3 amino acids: CASSRTRGEEQYF. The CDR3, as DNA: TGTGCCAGCAGTAGGACTAGAGGCGAAGAGCAGTACTTC. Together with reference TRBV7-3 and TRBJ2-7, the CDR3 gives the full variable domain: GAGVSQTPSNKVTEKGKYVELRCDPISGHTALYWYRQSLGQGPEFLIYFQGTGAADDSGLPNDRFFAVRPEGSVSTLKIQRTERGDSAVYLCASSRTRGEEQYFGPGTRLTVT.